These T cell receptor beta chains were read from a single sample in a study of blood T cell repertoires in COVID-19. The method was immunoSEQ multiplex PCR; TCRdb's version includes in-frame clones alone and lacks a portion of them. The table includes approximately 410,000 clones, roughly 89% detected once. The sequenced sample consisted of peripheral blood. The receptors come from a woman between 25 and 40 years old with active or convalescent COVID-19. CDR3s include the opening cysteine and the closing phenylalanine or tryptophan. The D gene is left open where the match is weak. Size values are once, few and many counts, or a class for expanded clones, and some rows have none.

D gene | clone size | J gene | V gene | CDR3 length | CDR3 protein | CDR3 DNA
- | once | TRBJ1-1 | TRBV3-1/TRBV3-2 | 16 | CASSQAQGLRHTEAFF | TGTGCCAGCAGCCAAGCCCAGGGGTTGAGACACACTGAAGCTTTCTTT
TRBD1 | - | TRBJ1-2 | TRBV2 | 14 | CASSAEQGADGYTF | TGTGCCAGCAGTGCGGAACAGGGGGCGGATGGCTACACCTTC
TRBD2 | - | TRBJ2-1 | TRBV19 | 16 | CASSIRLAGDQDEQFF | TGTGCCAGTAGTATCCGTCTAGCGGGGGACCAGGATGAGCAGTTCTTC
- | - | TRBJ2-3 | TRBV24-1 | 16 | CATSDPGQGGADTQYF | TGTGCCACCAGTGATCCCGGACAGGGAGGGGCAGATACGCAGTATTTT
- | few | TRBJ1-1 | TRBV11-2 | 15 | CASSLLAAGGTEAFF | TGTGCCAGCAGCCTTCTCGCAGCGGGCGGGACTGAAGCTTTCTTT
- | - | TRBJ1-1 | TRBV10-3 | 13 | CAINGRGGTEAFF | TGTGCCATCAATGGAAGAGGGGGCACTGAAGCTTTCTTT
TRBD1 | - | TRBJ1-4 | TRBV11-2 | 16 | CASSSYSMDRGEKLFF | TGTGCCAGCAGCTCTTATTCGATGGACAGGGGTGAAAAACTGTTTTTT
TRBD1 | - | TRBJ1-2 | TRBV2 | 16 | CASSRDRTGDFYGYTF | TGTGCCAGCAGCCGCGACCGGACAGGGGATTTTTATGGCTACACCTTC
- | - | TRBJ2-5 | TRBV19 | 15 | CASSPPGHMTKTQYF | TGTGCCAGTAGTCCTCCGGGACACATGACGAAGACCCAGTACTTC
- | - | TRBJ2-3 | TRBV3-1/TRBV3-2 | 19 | CASSQGLLVGLPSTDTQYF | TGTGCCAGCAGCCAGGGACTCCTCGTAGGGCTCCCTAGCACAGATACGCAGTATTTT
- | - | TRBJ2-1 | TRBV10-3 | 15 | CAISLLGHDLNEQFF | TGTGCCATCAGCCTACTAGGGCACGACCTCAATGAGCAGTTCTTC
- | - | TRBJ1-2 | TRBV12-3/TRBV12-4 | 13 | CASSPDRNYGYTF | TGTGCCAGCAGCCCCGACAGAAACTATGGCTACACCTTC
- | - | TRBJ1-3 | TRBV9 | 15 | CASSVSGVWGNTIYF | TGTGCCAGCAGCGTGTCAGGGGTGTGGGGAAACACCATATATTTT
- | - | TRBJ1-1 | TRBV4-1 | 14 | CASSQVAKDTEAFF | TGCGCCAGCAGCCAAGTAGCGAAAGACACTGAAGCTTTCTTT